This T cell receptor (beta chain) emerged from a study of blood T cell repertoires in COVID-19. Germline CDR1 reads SGHDN; CDR2 reads FVKESK. This CDR3 spans 14 amino acids. V lost 2 bases to trimming and J lost 4 bases; unmatched junction nucleotides: 3. Sequenced by immunoSEQ multiplex PCR; TCRdb stores in-frame clones only, minus some. The sample carries some 98,000 clones, approximately 84% recorded once. This TCR came from a man between 70 and 80 years old with acute or convalescent COVID-19. The sequencing sample was made of peripheral blood. J is TRBJ1-2 and V is TRBV14; 8 bases are shared with TRBD1. The CDR3, as DNA: TGTGCCAGCAGCCAACGGGACAGGACCTATGGCTACACCTTC. Translation: CASSQRDRTYGYTF.